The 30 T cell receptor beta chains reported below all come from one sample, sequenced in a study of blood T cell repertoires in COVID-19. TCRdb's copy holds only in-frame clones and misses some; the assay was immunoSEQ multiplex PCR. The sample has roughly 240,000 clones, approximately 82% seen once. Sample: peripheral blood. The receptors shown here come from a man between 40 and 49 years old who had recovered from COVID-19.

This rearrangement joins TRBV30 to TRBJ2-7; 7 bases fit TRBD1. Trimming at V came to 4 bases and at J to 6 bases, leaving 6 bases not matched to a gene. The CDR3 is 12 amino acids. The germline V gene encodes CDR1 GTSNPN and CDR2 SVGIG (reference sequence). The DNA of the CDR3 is TGTGCCTGGAACAGGGGAACGAGCGAGCAGTACTTC. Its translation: CAWNRGTSEQYF. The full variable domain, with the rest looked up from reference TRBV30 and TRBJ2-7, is SQTIHQWPATLVQPVGSPLSLECTVEGTSNPNLYWYRQAAGRGLQLLFYSVGIGQISSEVPQNLSASRPQDRQFILSSKKLLLSDSGFYLCAWNRGTSEQYFGPGTRLTVT.

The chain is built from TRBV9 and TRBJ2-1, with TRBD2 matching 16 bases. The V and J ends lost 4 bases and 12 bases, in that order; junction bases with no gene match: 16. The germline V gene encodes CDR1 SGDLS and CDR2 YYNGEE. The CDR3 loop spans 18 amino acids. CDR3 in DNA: TGTGCCAGCAGCCCGGGACTAGCGGGGGGGCCGAGTGATCGTGGGCAGTTCTTC. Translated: CASSPGLAGGPSDRGQFF.

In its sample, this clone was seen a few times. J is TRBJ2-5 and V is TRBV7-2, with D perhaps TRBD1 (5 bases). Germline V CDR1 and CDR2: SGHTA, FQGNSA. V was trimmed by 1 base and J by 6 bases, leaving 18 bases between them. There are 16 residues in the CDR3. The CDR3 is CASSLVQGRVQQTQYF. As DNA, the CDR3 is TGTGCCAGCAGCTTAGTCCAGGGAAGGGTTCAACAGACCCAGTACTTC.

Written as DNA, the CDR3 is TGTGACTCCCTTTGGGGGCGGGAGCCTGGAAACACCATATATTTT. It yields the protein CDSLWGREPGNTIYF. V usage is TRBV9 and J usage is TRBJ1-3, with D perhaps TRBD1 (6 bases). Germline V lookup: CDR1 SGDLS, CDR2 YYNGEE. The CDR3 is 15 residues long.

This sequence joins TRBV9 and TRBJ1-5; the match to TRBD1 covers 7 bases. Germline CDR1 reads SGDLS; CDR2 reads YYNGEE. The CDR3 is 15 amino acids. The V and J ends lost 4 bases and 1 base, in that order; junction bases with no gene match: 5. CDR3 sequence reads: CASSRQGGSNQPQHF. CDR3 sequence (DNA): TGTGCCAGCAGCCGACAGGGAGGAAGCAATCAGCCCCAGCATTTT.

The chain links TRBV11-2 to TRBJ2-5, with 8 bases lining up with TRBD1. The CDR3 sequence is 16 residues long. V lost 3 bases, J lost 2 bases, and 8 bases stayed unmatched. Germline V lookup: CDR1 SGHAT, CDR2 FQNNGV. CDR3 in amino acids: CASSFTGGPIQETQYF. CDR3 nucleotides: TGTGCCAGCAGCTTTACAGGGGGTCCTATACAAGAGACCCAGTACTTC.

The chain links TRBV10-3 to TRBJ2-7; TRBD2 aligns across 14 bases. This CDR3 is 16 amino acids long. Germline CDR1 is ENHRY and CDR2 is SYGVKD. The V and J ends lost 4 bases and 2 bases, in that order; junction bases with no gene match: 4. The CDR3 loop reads CAISGGLAGDPYEQYF. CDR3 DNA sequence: TGTGCCATCAGTGGGGGACTAGCGGGAGACCCCTACGAGCAGTACTTC.

The CDR3 reads CASRLELGRAETQYF. The CDR3 DNA follows: TGTGCAAGTCGCTTGGAATTGGGCAGGGCGGAGACCCAGTACTTC. This chain joins TRBV12-2 and TRBJ2-5; the D call TRBD1 from the table was never checked on the DNA. TRBV12-2 is a pseudogene. CDR3 length: 15 residues.

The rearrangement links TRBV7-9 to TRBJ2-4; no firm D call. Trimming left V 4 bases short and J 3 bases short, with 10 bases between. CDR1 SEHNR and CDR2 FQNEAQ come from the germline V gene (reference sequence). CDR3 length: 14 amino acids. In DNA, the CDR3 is TGTGCCAGCAGCTATGACAAAAGCAAAAACATTCAGTACTTC. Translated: CASSYDKSKNIQYF.

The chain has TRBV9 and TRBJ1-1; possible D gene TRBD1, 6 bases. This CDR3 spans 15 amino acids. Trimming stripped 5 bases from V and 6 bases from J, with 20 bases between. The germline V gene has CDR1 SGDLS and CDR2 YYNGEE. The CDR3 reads CASRPWGAGGAEAFF. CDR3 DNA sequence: TGTGCCAGCAGACCCTGGGGGGCGGGGGGTGCTGAAGCTTTCTTT.

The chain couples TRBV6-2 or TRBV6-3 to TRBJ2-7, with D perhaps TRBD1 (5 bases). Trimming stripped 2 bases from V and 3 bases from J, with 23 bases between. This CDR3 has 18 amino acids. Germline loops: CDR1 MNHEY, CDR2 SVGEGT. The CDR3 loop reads CASSYLWLGRLQGYEQYF. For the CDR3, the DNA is TGTGCCAGCAGTTACCTCTGGCTGGGGCGGTTACAAGGCTACGAGCAGTACTTC.

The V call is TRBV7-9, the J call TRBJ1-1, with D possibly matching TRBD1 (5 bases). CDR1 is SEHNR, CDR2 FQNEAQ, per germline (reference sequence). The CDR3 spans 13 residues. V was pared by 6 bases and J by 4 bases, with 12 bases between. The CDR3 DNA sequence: TGTGCCAGCAGAGAGACCCAGGGCACTGAAGCTTTCTTT. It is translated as CASRETQGTEAFF.

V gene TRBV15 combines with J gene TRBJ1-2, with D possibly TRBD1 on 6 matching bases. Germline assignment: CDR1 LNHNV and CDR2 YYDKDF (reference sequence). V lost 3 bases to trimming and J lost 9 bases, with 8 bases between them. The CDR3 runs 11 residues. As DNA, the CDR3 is TGTGCCACCAGCAGCCGGGACAGCTACACCTTC. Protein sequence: CATSSRDSYTF.

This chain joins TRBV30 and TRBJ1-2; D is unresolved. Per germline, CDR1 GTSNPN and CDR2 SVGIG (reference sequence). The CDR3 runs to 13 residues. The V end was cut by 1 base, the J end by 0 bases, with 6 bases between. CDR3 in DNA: TGTGCCTGGAGTGAACAGACTAACTATGGCTACACCTTC. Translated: CAWSEQTNYGYTF. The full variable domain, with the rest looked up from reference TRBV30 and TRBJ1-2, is SQTIHQWPATLVQPVGSPLSLECTVEGTSNPNLYWYRQAAGRGLQLLFYSVGIGQISSEVPQNLSASRPQDRQFILSSKKLLLSDSGFYLCAWSEQTNYGYTFGSGTRLTVV.

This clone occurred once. CDR3 protein: CASRSQETQYF. DNA of the CDR3: TGTGCCAGCAGGAGCCAAGAGACCCAGTACTTC. This chain uses TRBV3-1 (or the pseudogene TRBV3-2) with TRBJ2-5; no definite D call. Germline V gene data show CDR1 as LGHDT and CDR2 as YNNKEL (reference sequence). Trimming took 6 bases from V and 1 from J, leaving 3 bases between them. The CDR3 loop spans 11 amino acids.

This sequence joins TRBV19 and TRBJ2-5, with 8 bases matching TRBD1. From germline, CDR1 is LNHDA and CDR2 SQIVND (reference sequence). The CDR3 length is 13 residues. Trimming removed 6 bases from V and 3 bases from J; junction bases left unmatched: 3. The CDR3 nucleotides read TGTGCCAGTAGAAGGACAGGGAAAGAGACCCAGTACTTC. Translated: CASRRTGKETQYF.

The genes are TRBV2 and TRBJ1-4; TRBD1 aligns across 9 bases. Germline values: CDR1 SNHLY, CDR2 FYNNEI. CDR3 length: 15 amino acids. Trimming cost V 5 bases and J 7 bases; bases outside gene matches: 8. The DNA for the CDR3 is TGTGCCAGCAGTCCTTTACAGGGGGCGCCTGAAAAACTGTTTTTT. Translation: CASSPLQGAPEKLFF.

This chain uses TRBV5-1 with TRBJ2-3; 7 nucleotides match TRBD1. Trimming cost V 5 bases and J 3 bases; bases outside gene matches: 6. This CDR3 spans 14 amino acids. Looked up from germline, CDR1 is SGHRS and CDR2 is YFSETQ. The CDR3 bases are TGCGCCAGCAGAACTACAGGGGTGACAGATACGCAGTATTTT. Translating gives CASRTTGVTDTQYF.

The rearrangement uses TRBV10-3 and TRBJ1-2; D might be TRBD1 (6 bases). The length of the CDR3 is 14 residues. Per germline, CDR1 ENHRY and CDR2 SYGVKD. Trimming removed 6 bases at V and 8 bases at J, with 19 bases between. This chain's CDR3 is CAISTPGASWGYTF. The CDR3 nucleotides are TGTGCCATCAGCACCCCAGGGGCCTCGTGGGGCTACACCTTC.

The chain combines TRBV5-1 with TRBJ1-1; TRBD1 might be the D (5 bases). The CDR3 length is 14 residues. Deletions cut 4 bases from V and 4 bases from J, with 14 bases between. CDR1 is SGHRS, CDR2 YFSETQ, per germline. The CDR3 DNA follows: TGCGCCAGCAGCAAGCAGGGCGGGGGCACTGAAGCTTTCTTT. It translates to CASSKQGGGTEAFF.

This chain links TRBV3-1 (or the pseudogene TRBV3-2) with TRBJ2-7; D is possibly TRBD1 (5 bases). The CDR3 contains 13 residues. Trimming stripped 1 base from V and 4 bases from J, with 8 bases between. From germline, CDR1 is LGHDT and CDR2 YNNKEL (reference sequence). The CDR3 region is CASSQGQRYEQYF. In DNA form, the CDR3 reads TGTGCCAGCAGCCAAGGACAGCGATACGAGCAGTACTTC.

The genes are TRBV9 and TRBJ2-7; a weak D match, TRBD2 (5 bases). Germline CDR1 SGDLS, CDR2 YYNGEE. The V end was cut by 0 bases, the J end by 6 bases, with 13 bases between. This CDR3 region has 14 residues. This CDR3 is CASSVDGKAREQYF. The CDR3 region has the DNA TGTGCCAGCAGCGTAGACGGGAAGGCTCGCGAGCAGTACTTC. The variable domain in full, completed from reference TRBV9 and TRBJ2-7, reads DSGVTQTPKHLITATGQRVTLRCSPRSGDLSVYWYQQSLDQGLQFLIQYYNGEERAKGNILERFSAQQFPDLHSELNLSSLELGDSALYFCASSVDGKAREQYFGPGTRLTVT.

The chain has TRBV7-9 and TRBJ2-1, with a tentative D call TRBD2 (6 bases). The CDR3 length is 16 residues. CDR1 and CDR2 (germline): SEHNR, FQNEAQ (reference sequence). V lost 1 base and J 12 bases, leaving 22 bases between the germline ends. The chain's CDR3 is CASSLGPGRPLVGQFF. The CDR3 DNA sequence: TGTGCCAGCAGCTTAGGGCCGGGGAGGCCTCTGGTAGGGCAGTTCTTC.

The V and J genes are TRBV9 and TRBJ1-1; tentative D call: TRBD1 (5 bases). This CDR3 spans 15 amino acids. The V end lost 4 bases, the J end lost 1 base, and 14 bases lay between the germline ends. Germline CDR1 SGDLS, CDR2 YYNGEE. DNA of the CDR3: TGTGCCAGCAGCAAACAGGCCACCCGGAACACTGAAGCTTTCTTT. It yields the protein CASSKQATRNTEAFF.

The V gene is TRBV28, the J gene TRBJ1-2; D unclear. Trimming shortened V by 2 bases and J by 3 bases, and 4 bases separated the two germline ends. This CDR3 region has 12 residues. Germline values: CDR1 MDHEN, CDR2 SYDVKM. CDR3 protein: CASSLSYYGYTF. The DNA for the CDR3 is TGTGCCAGCAGTTTAAGCTACTATGGCTACACCTTC.

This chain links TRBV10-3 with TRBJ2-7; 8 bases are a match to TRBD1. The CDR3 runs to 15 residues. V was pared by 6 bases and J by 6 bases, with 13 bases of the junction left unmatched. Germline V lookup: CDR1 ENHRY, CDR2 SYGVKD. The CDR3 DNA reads TGTGCCATCAGGAAACGGGACAGGCCGGTTGGCGAGCAGTACTTC. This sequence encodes CAIRKRDRPVGEQYF.

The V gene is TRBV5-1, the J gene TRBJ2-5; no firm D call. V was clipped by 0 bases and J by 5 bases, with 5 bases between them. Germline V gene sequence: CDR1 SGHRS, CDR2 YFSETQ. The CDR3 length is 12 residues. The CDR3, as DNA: TGCGCCAGCAGCTTGGCCGTCGAGACCCAGTACTTC. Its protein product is CASSLAVETQYF.

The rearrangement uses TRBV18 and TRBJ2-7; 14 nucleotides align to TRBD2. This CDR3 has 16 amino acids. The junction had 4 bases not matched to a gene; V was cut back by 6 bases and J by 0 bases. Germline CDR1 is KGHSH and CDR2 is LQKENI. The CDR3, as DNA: TGTGCCAGCTCGAGGGGACTAGCGGGAGTCTCCTACGAGCAGTACTTC. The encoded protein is CASSRGLAGVSYEQYF.

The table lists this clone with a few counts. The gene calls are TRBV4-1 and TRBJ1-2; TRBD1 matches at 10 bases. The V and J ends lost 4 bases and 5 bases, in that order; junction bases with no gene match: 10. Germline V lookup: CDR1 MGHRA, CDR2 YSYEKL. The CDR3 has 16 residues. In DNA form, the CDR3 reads TGCGCCAGCAGCCCTGTAATTGGGGGACAGGGGTATGGCTACACCTTC. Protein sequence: CASSPVIGGQGYGYTF.

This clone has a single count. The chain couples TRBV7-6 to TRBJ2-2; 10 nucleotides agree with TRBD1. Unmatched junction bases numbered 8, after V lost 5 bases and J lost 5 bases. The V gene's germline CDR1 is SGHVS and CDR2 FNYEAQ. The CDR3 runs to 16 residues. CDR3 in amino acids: CASSADRGRLTGELFF. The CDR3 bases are TGTGCCAGCAGCGCCGACAGGGGGCGCTTGACCGGGGAGCTGTTTTTT.